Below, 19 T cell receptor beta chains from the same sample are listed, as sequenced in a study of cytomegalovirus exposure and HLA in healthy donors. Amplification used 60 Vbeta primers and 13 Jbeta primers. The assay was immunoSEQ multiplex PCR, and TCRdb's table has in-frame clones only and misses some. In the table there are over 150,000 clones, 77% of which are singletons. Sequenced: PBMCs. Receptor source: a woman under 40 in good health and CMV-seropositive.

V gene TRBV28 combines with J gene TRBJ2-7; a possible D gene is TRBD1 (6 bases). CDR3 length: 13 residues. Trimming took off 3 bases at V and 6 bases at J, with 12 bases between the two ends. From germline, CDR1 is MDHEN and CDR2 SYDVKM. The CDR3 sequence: CASSFDRTAEQYF. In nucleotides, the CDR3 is TGTGCCAGCAGTTTTGATAGGACAGCCGAGCAGTACTTC.

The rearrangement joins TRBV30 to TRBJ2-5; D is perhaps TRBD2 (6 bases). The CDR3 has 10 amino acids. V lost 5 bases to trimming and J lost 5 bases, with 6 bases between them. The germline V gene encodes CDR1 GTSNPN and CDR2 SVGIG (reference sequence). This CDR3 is CAWGRETQYF. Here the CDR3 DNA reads TGTGCCTGGGGGAGGGAGACCCAGTACTTC.

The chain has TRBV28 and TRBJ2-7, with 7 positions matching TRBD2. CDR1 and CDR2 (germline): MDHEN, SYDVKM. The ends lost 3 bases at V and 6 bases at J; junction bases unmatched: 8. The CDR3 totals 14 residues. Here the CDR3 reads CASSLLRETGEQYF. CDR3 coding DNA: TGTGCCAGCAGTTTGCTGCGGGAGACGGGCGAGCAGTACTTC.

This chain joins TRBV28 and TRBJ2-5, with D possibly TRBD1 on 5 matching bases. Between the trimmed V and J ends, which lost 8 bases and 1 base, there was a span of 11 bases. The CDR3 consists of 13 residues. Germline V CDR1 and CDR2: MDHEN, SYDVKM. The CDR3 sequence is CASCPRVQETQYF. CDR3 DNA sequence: TGTGCCAGCTGCCCCAGGGTCCAAGAGACCCAGTACTTC.

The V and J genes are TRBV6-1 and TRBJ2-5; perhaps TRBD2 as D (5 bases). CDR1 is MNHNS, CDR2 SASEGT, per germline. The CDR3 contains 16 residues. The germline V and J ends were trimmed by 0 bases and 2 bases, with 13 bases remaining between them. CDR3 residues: CASSEAWLAEQETQYF. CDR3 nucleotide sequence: TGTGCCAGCAGTGAAGCGTGGCTAGCAGAACAAGAGACCCAGTACTTC.

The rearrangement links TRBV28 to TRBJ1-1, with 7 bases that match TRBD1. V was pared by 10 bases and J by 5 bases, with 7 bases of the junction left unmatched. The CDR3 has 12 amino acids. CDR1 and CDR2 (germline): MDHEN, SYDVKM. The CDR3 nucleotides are TGTGCCACCTGGACAGGACGGACTGAAGCTTTCTTT. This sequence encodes CATWTGRTEAFF.

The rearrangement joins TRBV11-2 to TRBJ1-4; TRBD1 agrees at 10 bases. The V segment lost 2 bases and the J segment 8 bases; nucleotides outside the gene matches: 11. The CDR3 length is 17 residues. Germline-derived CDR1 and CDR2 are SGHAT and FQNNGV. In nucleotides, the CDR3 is TGTGCCAGCAGCTTAAGGAGGCGGGGACAGGGGTGGGAAAAACTGTTTTTT. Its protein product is CASSLRRRGQGWEKLFF.

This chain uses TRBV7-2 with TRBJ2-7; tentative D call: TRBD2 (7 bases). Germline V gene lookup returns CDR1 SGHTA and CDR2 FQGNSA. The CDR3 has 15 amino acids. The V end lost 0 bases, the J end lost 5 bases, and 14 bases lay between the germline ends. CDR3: CASSLAGGQFNEQYF. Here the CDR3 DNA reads TGTGCCAGCAGCTTAGCCGGGGGGCAGTTCAACGAGCAGTACTTC.

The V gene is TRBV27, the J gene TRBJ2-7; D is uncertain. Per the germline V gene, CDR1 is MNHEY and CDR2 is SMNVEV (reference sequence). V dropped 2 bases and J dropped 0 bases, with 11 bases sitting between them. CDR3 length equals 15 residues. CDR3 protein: CASSLTSASSYEQYF. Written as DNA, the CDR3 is TGTGCCAGCAGTTTAACGTCTGCGTCCTCCTACGAGCAGTACTTC.

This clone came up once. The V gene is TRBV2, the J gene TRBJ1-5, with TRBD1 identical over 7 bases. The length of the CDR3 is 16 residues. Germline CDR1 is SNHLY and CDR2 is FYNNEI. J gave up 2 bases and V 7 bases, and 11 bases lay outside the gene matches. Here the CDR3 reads CASNLESGTGNQPQHF. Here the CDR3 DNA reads TGTGCCAGCAACCTTGAATCCGGGACAGGCAATCAGCCCCAGCATTTT.

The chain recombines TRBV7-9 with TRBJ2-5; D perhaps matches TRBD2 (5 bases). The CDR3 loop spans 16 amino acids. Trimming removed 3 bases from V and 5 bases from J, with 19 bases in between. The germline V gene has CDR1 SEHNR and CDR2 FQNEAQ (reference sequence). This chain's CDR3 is CASSLAVAQIRETQYF. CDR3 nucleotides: TGTGCCAGCAGCTTGGCCGTAGCGCAAATTAGGGAGACCCAGTACTTC.

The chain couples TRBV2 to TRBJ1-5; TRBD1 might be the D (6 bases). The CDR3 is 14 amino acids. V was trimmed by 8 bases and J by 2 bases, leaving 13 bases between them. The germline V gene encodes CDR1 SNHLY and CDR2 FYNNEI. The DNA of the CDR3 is TGTGCCAGCCGGGGGGCAGCTGGCAATCAGCCCCAGCATTTT. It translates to CASRGAAGNQPQHF.

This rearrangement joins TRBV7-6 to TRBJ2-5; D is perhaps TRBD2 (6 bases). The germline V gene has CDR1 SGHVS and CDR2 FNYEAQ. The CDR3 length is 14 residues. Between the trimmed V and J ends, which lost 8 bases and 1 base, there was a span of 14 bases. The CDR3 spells CASGRTPPQETQYF. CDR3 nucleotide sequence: TGTGCCAGCGGGAGGACACCGCCCCAAGAGACCCAGTACTTC.

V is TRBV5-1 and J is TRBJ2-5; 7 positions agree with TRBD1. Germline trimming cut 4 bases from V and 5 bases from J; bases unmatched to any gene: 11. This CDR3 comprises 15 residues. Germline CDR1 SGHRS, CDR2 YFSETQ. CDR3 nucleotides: TGCGCCAGCAGCGCCCCCTACAGGGGCGTTGAGACCCAGTACTTC. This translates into CASSAPYRGVETQYF.

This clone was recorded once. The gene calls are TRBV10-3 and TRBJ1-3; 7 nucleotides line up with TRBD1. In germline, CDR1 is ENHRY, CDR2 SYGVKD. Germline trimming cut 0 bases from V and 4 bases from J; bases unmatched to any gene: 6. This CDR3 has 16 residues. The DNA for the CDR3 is TGTGCCATCAGTGAGTCGACAGGGACGACCGGAAACACCATATATTTT. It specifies CAISESTGTTGNTIYF.

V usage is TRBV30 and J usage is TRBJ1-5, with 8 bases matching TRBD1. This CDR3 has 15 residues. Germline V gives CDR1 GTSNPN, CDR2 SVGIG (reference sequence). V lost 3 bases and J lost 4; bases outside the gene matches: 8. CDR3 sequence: CAWSGGQGGNQPQHF. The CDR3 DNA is TGTGCCTGGAGCGGAGGACAGGGTGGGAATCAGCCCCAGCATTTT.

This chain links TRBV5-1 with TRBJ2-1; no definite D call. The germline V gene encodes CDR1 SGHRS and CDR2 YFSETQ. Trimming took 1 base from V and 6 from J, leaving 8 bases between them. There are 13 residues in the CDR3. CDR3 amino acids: CASSLRWANEQFF. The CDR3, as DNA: TGCGCCAGCAGCTTGAGGTGGGCCAATGAGCAGTTCTTC. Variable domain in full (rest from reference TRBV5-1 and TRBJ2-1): KAGVTQTPRYLIKTRGQQVTLSCSPISGHRSVSWYQQTPGQGLQFLFEYFSETQRNKGNFPGRFSGRQFSNSRSEMNVSTLELGDSALYLCASSLRWANEQFFGPGTRLTVL.

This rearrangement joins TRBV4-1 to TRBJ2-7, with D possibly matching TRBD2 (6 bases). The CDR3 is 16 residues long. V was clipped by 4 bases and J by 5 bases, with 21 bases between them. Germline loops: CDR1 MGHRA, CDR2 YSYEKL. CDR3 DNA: TGCGCCAGCAGCCCGGGATTCGGGAGCAGGATTAACGAGCAGTACTTC. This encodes CASSPGFGSRINEQYF.

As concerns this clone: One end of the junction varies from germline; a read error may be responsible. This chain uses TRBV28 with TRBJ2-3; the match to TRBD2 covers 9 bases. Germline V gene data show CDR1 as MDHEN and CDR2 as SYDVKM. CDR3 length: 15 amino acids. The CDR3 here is CASSSPGTSRDTQYF. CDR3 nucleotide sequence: TGTGCCAGCAGTTCCCCAGGGACTAGCAGAGATACGCAGTATTTT.